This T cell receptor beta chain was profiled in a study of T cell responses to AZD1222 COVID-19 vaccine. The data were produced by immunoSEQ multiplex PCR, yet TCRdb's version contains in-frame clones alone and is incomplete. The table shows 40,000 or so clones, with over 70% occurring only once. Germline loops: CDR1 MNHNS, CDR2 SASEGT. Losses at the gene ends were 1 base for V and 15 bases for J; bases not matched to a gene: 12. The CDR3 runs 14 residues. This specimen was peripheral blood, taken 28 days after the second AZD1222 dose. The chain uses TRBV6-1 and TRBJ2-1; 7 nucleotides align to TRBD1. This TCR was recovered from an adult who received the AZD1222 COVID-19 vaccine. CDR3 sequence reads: CASSEGDSVRSRFF. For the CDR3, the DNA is TGTGCCAGCAGTGAAGGGGACAGCGTTCGGTCTCGGTTCTTC.